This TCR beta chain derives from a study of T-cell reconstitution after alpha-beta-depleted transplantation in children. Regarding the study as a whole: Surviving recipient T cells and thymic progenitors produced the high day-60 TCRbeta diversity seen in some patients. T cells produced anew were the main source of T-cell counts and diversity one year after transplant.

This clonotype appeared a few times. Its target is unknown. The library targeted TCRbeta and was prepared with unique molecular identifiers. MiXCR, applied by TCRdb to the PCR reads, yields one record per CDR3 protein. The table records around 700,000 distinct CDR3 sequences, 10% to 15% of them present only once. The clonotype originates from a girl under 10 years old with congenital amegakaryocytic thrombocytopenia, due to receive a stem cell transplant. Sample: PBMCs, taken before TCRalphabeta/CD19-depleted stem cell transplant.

CDR3 loop: CASSLVIATEAFF. The CDR3 DNA reads as TGCGCCAGCAGCTTGGTAATAGCGACAGAAGCTTTCTTT. The chain recombines TRBV5-1 with TRBJ1-1; unclear D gene. The CDR3 runs 13 residues. V was clipped by 0 bases and J by 8 bases, with 11 bases between them. CDR1 is SGHRS, CDR2 YFSETQ, per germline.